Listed below are T cell receptor beta chains from one sample, sequenced in a study of blood T cell repertoires in COVID-19. Sequencing used immunoSEQ multiplex PCR; TCRdb keeps in-frame clones, though not all of them. The sample yields 74,000 or so clones, around 90% seen once. Input material: peripheral blood. Source of these receptors: a human donor in a cohort sampled during active COVID-19. CDR3s include the opening cysteine and the closing phenylalanine or tryptophan. A D gene is named only where the DNA matches it firmly. Some rows mark clone size as missing; the rest say once, few, many or name a class of expanded clone.

CDR3,DNA,D,V,size,J
CASSLGRTGGRGYTF,TGTGCCAGCAGCTTGGGTAGGACAGGGGGACGAGGCTACACCTTC,TRBD1,TRBV5-8,NA,TRBJ1-2
CASSQLDRGTSNQPQHF,TGTGCCAGTAGTCAATTGGACAGGGGGACTAGCAATCAGCCCCAGCATTTT,TRBD1,TRBV19,NA,TRBJ1-5
CASSFRLAASTDTQYF,TGTGCCAGCAGTTTTCGACTAGCGGCTAGCACAGATACGCAGTATTTT,TRBD2,TRBV6-5,few,TRBJ2-3
CASSLGQGVSGYTF,TGTGCCAGCAGTCTGGGACAGGGGGTGTCTGGCTACACCTTC,TRBD1,TRBV28,NA,TRBJ1-2
CASIQGVIGNTIYF,TGTGCCAGCATTCAGGGGGTCATTGGAAACACCATATATTTT,TRBD1,TRBV6-5,NA,TRBJ1-3
CASSTGQGALQPQHF,TGTGCCAGCAGTACCGGACAGGGGGCGCTTCAGCCCCAGCATTTT,TRBD1,TRBV28,NA,TRBJ1-5
CSVGPFPTGTQNIQYF,TGCAGCGTTGGTCCCTTCCCGACGGGAACCCAAAACATTCAGTACTTC,NA,TRBV29-1,NA,TRBJ2-4
CASSLTLAGSHNEQFF,TGTGCCAGCAGCTTAACACTCGCGGGGTCCCACAATGAGCAGTTCTTC,NA,TRBV11-3,NA,TRBJ2-1
CAWSVTGSYGYTF,TGTGCCTGGAGTGTAACAGGGTCATATGGCTACACCTTC,NA,TRBV30,NA,TRBJ1-2
CASSQGSGAFF,TGCGCCAGCAGCCAAGGGTCGGGGGCTTTCTTT,NA,TRBV4-1,NA,TRBJ1-1
CASESGGGPYNEQFF,TGTGCCTCCGAGTCGGGGGGGGGCCCCTACAATGAGCAGTTCTTC,TRBD2,TRBV18,NA,TRBJ2-1
CASSRRQANTEAFF,TGTGCCAGCAGTCGAAGACAGGCGAACACTGAAGCTTTCTTT,NA,TRBV27,NA,TRBJ1-1
CASSDSNSVWGVYGYTF,TGTGCCAGCAGTGACTCGAACTCGGTTTGGGGGGTCTATGGCTACACCTTC,NA,TRBV6-4,NA,TRBJ1-2
CAISETLAGISNEQFF,TGTGCCATCAGTGAGACCTTAGCGGGGATTAGCAATGAGCAGTTCTTC,TRBD2,TRBV10-3,few,TRBJ2-1
CASSSLAGVDTQYF,TGTGCCAGCAGCTCTTTGGCGGGGGTCGATACGCAGTATTTT,TRBD2,TRBV11-3,NA,TRBJ2-3
CASTPDRSYNEQFF,TGTGCCAGCACCCCCGACAGATCCTACAATGAGCAGTTCTTC,NA,TRBV2,NA,TRBJ2-1
CASSQGRGNPTDTQYF,TGTGCCAGCAGCCAAGGGCGCGGGAACCCCACAGATACGCAGTATTTT,NA,TRBV3-1/TRBV3-2,NA,TRBJ2-3
CASRTGQQQYF,TGTGCCAGCAGGACAGGGCAGCAGCAGTACTTC,TRBD1,TRBV6-6,few,TRBJ2-7
CATSPRLAGPGELFF,TGTGCCACCAGCCCTAGACTAGCTGGGCCCGGGGAGCTGTTTTTT,TRBD2,TRBV15,NA,TRBJ2-2
CASSPFMPGTGGEVNQPQHF,TGTGCCAGCAGCCCATTTATGCCCGGGACAGGGGGGGAGGTGAATCAGCCCCAGCATTTT,TRBD1,TRBV5-5,NA,TRBJ1-5
CASSDKRSGANVLTF,TGTGCCAGTAGTGACAAGAGATCTGGGGCCAACGTCCTGACTTTC,NA,TRBV19,NA,TRBJ2-6
CASSLGGGRSGNTIYF,TGCGCCAGCAGCCTCGGAGGGGGCCGTAGTGGAAACACCATATATTTT,TRBD1,TRBV4-1,few,TRBJ1-3
CATSDPWGTDYNEQFF,TGTGCCACCAGTGATCCCTGGGGGACAGATTACAATGAGCAGTTCTTC,TRBD1,TRBV24-1,once,TRBJ2-1
CASSRTRRGSRDYGYTF,TGTGCCAGCAGTCGGACTCGTCGGGGGTCGCGGGACTATGGCTACACCTTC,NA,TRBV6-4,NA,TRBJ1-2
CASSQADRGGNNGYTF,TGCGCCAGCAGCCAAGCCGACAGGGGGGGGAACAATGGCTACACCTTC,TRBD1,TRBV4-3,few,TRBJ1-2
CASSARHQANTIYF,TGTGCCAGCAGTGCCAGGCATCAGGCAAACACCATATATTTT,NA,TRBV25-1,NA,TRBJ1-3
CASSLRGTLLSGANVLTF,TGTGCCAGCAGCTTAAGGGGAACTCTACTCTCTGGGGCCAACGTCCTGACTTTC,NA,TRBV7-8,once,TRBJ2-6
CASSEREGNYGYTF,TGTGCCAGCAGTGAACGGGAAGGGAACTATGGCTACACCTTC,NA,TRBV2,NA,TRBJ1-2
CASSSIYGNTIYF,TGTGCCAGCAGTTCGATCTACGGAAACACCATATATTTT,NA,TRBV28,few,TRBJ1-3
CASRPPGGLGQPQHF,TGTGCCAGCAGACCCCCGGGGGGTCTGGGGCAGCCCCAGCATTTT,NA,TRBV28,NA,TRBJ1-5
CSVIQGGAEAFF,TGCAGCGTGATCCAAGGGGGGGCTGAAGCTTTCTTT,NA,TRBV29-1,NA,TRBJ1-1
CASSLSSSPLHF,TGTGCCAGCAGCTTGAGTAGTTCACCCCTCCACTTT,NA,TRBV7-9,few,TRBJ1-6
CASNEGAATEAFF,TGCGCCAGCAATGAGGGGGCGGCCACTGAAGCTTTCTTT,TRBD1,TRBV5-1,NA,TRBJ1-1
CATSDYTGDGYTF,TGTGCCACCAGTGATTACACAGGGGATGGCTACACCTTC,TRBD1,TRBV24-1,NA,TRBJ1-2
CATSDSSGLYNEQFF,TGTGCCACCAGTGATTCTAGCGGCCTCTACAATGAGCAGTTCTTC,TRBD2,TRBV24-1,NA,TRBJ2-1
CASSLPSGSPYNEQFF,TGTGCCAGCAGCTTGCCGAGCGGGAGTCCCTACAATGAGCAGTTCTTC,TRBD2,TRBV11-2,NA,TRBJ2-1
CASSYSRGTSGRGQYF,TGTGCCAGCAGTTACTCACGTGGAACTAGCGGGAGGGGTCAGTACTTC,TRBD2,TRBV6-5,once,TRBJ2-5
CASSQDGTGGRGNTIYF,TGTGCCAGCAGCCAAGATGGGACAGGGGGCAGAGGAAACACCATATATTTT,TRBD1,TRBV3-1/TRBV3-2,NA,TRBJ1-3